These 11 T cell receptor beta chains originate from one sample sequenced in a study of PD-1 blockade in classical Hodgkin lymphoma. Stated time point: cycle 4 day 1 (C4D1), after less than 7 weeks of nivolumab. Every single patient, without exception, relapsed after autologous stem cell transplantation, and brentuximab vedotin exposure varied. Sequencing used immunoSEQ multiplex PCR; TCRdb keeps in-frame clones, though not all of them. Of 90,000 to 140,000 clones listed, roughly 87% are singletons. Specimen: peripheral blood mononuclear cells (PBMCs), collected before the fourth cycle of nivolumab. These receptors came from a human donor with classical Hodgkin lymphoma.

The chain couples TRBV4-3 to TRBJ2-2; 7 bases map to TRBD1. The CDR3 extends over 17 amino acids. Per the germline V gene, CDR1 is LGHNA and CDR2 is YSLEER. The V and J ends lost 1 base and 7 bases, in that order; junction bases with no gene match: 12. The CDR3 sequence: CASSQGTATGYIGELFF. The CDR3 nucleotides read TGCGCCAGCAGCCAAGGAACCGCGACAGGGTATATCGGGGAGCTGTTTTTT.

The gene calls are TRBV9 and TRBJ1-1; 9 bases are a match to TRBD1. Germline CDR1 is SGDLS and CDR2 is YYNGEE. This CDR3 is 19 amino acids long. Trimming cost V 4 bases and J 2 bases; bases outside gene matches: 18. This CDR3 is CASSPSEGGQGLGNTEAFF. The CDR3 DNA sequence: TGTGCCAGCAGCCCTAGTGAGGGGGGACAGGGACTGGGTAACACTGAAGCTTTCTTT.

This chain joins TRBV5-6 and TRBJ2-7; 12 positions agree with TRBD2. Germline loops: CDR1 SGHDT, CDR2 YYEEEE. J lost 2 bases, V lost 4 bases, and 4 bases had no gene match. CDR3 size: 15 residues. CDR3 sequence: CASSALAGGAYEQYF. CDR3 in DNA: TGTGCCAGCAGCGCACTAGCGGGAGGAGCCTACGAGCAGTACTTC.

The V and J genes are TRBV5-1 and TRBJ1-4, with D perhaps TRBD1 (5 bases). This CDR3 is built from 17 residues. Trimming left V 2 bases short and J 0 bases short, with 14 bases between. The germline CDR1 and CDR2 sequences are SGHRS and YFSETQ. The CDR3 coding sequence is TGCGCCAGCAGCTTCGAAGGGACCCCTGCAACTAATGAAAAACTGTTTTTT. It yields the protein CASSFEGTPATNEKLFF. Full variable domain (missing parts from reference TRBV5-1 and TRBJ1-4): KAGVTQTPRYLIKTRGQQVTLSCSPISGHRSVSWYQQTPGQGLQFLFEYFSETQRNKGNFPGRFSGRQFSNSRSEMNVSTLELGDSALYLCASSFEGTPATNEKLFFGSGTQLSVL.

This chain uses TRBV28 with TRBJ1-4, with 7 positions matching TRBD1. The ends lost 2 bases at V and 4 bases at J; junction bases unmatched: 4. CDR1 MDHEN and CDR2 SYDVKM come from the germline V gene. The CDR3 totals 15 residues. The CDR3 spells CASSLPGQHNEKLFF. CDR3 DNA sequence: TGTGCCAGCAGTTTACCGGGACAGCATAATGAAAAACTGTTTTTT.

This rearrangement joins TRBV29-1 to TRBJ1-1; TRBD1 matches at 10 bases. Germline CDR1 reads SQVTM; CDR2 reads ANQGSEA. V trimming: 6 bases; J trimming: 6 bases; junction bases outside the gene matches: 7. This CDR3 contains 13 residues. The CDR3 reads CSVRQGANSEAFF. The DNA of the CDR3 is TGCAGCGTGAGACAGGGGGCAAACTCTGAAGCTTTCTTT.

The chain recombines TRBV29-1 with TRBJ2-7; D is tentatively TRBD1 or TRBD2 (5 bases each). V gave up 8 bases and J gave up 3 bases, with 14 bases separating them. CDR1 is SQVTM, CDR2 ANQGSEA, per germline. The CDR3 has 12 residues. DNA for the CDR3: TGCAGCACCCAGGGAGAGGGCTACGAGCAGTACTTC. Its translation is CSTQGEGYEQYF.

This chain uses TRBV23-1 with TRBJ1-5; 8 positions match TRBD1. TRBV23-1 counts as an open reading frame of uncertain function. V was pared by 5 bases and J by 4 bases, with 4 bases of the junction left unmatched. This CDR3 is 14 amino acids long. Written as DNA, the CDR3 is TGCGCCAGCAGTAGACAGGGGTGGAATCAGCCCCAGCATTTT. Translation gives CASSRQGWNQPQHF.

This clone occurred once. This chain connects TRBV10-1 to TRBJ1-2; D gene ambiguous. Germline-derived CDR1 and CDR2 are WNHNN and SYGVQD (reference sequence). The V end was cut by 3 bases, the J end by 2 bases, with 7 bases between. The CDR3 loop spans 13 amino acids. CDR3 sequence (DNA): TGCGCCAGCAGTGAACAGCAAAACTATGGCTACACCTTC. The encoded protein is CASSEQQNYGYTF.

Comment on this clone: An end of the junction does not agree with germline; a read error may underlie this. The chain uses TRBV20-1 and TRBJ2-1; 11 nucleotides match TRBD2. Germline V lookup: CDR1 DFQATT, CDR2 SNEGSKA (reference sequence). The CDR3 totals 10 residues. In DNA, the CDR3 is TGCAGTGCTGCGACTAGCGGGATTATCTTC. Translated: CSAATSGIIF.

This clone was recorded only once. The V call is TRBV6-5, the J call TRBJ2-7; 10 bases align to TRBD2. The CDR3 sequence is 15 residues long. J gave up 2 bases and V 5 bases, and 6 bases lay outside the gene matches. CDR1 is MNHEY and CDR2 is SVGAGI in the germline V gene. CDR3 sequence: CASSRASGGTYEQYF. Here the CDR3 DNA reads TGTGCCAGCAGTAGGGCTAGCGGGGGAACCTACGAGCAGTACTTC.